The entry below gives a single T cell receptor beta chain sequence along with its context. The clone's antigen remains unknown. HCMV-specific IgG was detected in serum with a commercial ELISA kit to determine HCMV serostatus. Ficoll density gradient centrifugation was used to isolate peripheral blood mononuclear cells from blood. The data are from a study of T cells expressing NK-cell markers (dated by TCRdb to about 2020). Regarding the complete study: Eight or nine donors provided sorted CD3+CD56+NKG2C+, CD3+CD56+NKG2C- and CD3+CD56-NKG2C+ T-cell subsets, whose TCR beta-chain repertoires were profiled. Sequencing of the libraries produced 2 x 150 bp reads on Illumina HiSeq 2000/2500, MiSeq or NextSeq. Of the eight sequenced donors, seven were found to be HCMV-seropositive and one was found to be HCMV-seronegative. Randomly selected healthy volunteers, three men and five women, were used as the eight sequenced donors.

Sequencing took place on an Illumina HiSeq 2000. The TCR beta cDNA libraries were made using 5'RACE template switching, a step that added both a universal primer site and unique molecular identifiers. Priming for cDNA synthesis came from the TCR beta constant segment, and two successive PCR amplification steps followed. The original pipeline was this. MIGEC handled demultiplexing of the reads and grouping by UMI, while MiTCR was used to assemble and quantify clonotypes. Only TCR cDNA sequences supported by at least two reads were kept to exclude erroneous sequences. The tcR package was used for downstream repertoire analysis, and clonotypes were matched between fractions using CDR3 nucleotide sequence together with V segment. Antigen specificity was annotated against VDJdb with VDJmatch, allowing one amino acid substitution in CDR3. Each CDR3 protein sequence appears as one entry after TCRdb reprocessed the reads, and no DNA is included. TCRdb, not the authors, supplied the V and J calls. This sample's table carries about 460,000 distinct CDR3 sequences. In total, the top ten clones hold approximately 1.4% of the sample.

The full study reports these points: Those dominant clonotypes were again the most abundant among CD3+CD56-NKG2C+ cells in a few donors, at about 28.3-65%. Whether the expanded NKG2C-expressing T cell clones were specific for HCMV antigens remained unclear. For several donors, the dominant CD3+CD56+NKG2C+ clonotypes were among the top 10 CD8+ clonotypes and accounted for roughly 1.0-8% of CD8+ T cells.

The CDR3 runs 15 amino acids, cysteine and phenylalanine included. The coding DNA is unavailable. The germline V gene specifies SGHDN as CDR1 and FVKESK as CDR2. The receptor was derived from a woman aged 50 to 60 in good health. Donor details come from another sample of the same person, matched by shared clones. The chain uses TRBV14 and TRBJ2-1; lacking DNA, the TRBD2 call made by TCRdb goes unchecked. The material sequenced was blood T cells: a sorted CD56 or NKG2C T cell subset, CD4+ or CD8+ T cells, or bulk PBMC T cells (not recorded which). The CDR3 in this case is CASSHRLAGVNEQFF.